This TCR beta chain was captured in a study of T-cell reconstitution after alpha-beta-depleted transplantation in children. The CDR3 sequence is 17 residues long. In germline, CDR1 is ENHRY, CDR2 SYGVKD. Trimming shortened V by 8 bases and J by 3 bases, and 23 bases separated the two germline ends. As it was prepared, the TCRbeta library received unique molecular identifiers. MiXCR, applied by TCRdb to the PCR reads, yields one record per CDR3 protein. Of about 540,000 distinct CDR3 sequences listed, approximately 16% are singletons. This material consisted of PBMCs from the stem cell graft donor, taken from the stem cell graft. The TCR originated in a human donor who donated a stem cell graft to a child with acute lymphoblastic leukemia. The chain carries TRBV10-3 and TRBJ2-1; D may correspond to TRBD1 or TRBD2 (7 bases each). The CDR3: CAIGDRVLADDYNEQFF. Written as DNA, the CDR3 is TGTGCCATCGGCGACAGGGTTCTAGCGGACGACTACAATGAGCAGTTCTTC.